This section outlines one T cell receptor beta chain sequence together with its context. Its antigen is undetermined. The PCR ran on 60 Vbeta and 13 Jbeta primers. Study processing details: A later analysis tallied tens of millions of unique TCR beta chains, approximately 11 million of them shared. The protocol was immunoSEQ multiplex PCR, while the TCRdb copy is restricted to in-frame clones and leaves out a portion. V and J calls plus clone size are reproduced from that table; the DNA served to infer D and trimming. The sample consists of about 170,000 clones, around 75% of them appearing once. Healthy bone marrow donors formed the donor group. The data are from a study of cytomegalovirus exposure and HLA in healthy donors. General study points: Analyzed later, association rates of TCRs varied across HLA loci, with DRB1 most and HLA-C fewest. Investigators reported some 150 TCR beta chains as tied to cytomegalovirus.

Germline assignment: CDR1 MGHRA and CDR2 YSYEKL. This CDR3 is built from 15 residues. Germline trimming cut 4 bases from V and 11 bases from J; bases unmatched to any gene: 16. The sequence was collected from a woman aged 50 to 60 in good health and CMV-seropositive. Material: PBMCs. The rearrangement links TRBV4-1 to TRBJ1-1, with 7 bases identical to TRBD1. CDR3 bases: TGCGCCAGCAGCCCAACGACAGGCAGGGGGATAAGGGCTTTCTTT. Translated, it gives CASSPTTGRGIRAFF.